What follows is one T cell receptor beta chain and its context. Its target is unknown. The data stem from a study of cytomegalovirus exposure and HLA in healthy donors. Overall study context: In an earlier analysis, 117 million unique TCR beta sequences were found from approximately 170 million T cells.

Primers: 60 Vbeta forward and 13 Jbeta reverse. Method: immunoSEQ multiplex PCR; TCRdb's copy keeps in-frame clones and lacks some. The data contain some 240,000 clones, around 90% of them seen just once; the ten biggest clones take up about 1.5%. Study-wide results and caveats: An analysis that was carried out later associated 16,000 or so TCR beta sequences with HLA alleles at 0.05 false discovery rate. CMV serostatus alone was available as immune exposure information. Later analysis associated a missense DCLRE1C variant with TCR beta V- and J-gene trimming.

The CDR3 spans 13 residues. The germline V gene encodes CDR1 MNHEY and CDR2 SVGAGI. V lost 5 bases to trimming and J lost 7 bases; unmatched junction nucleotides: 8. The gene calls are TRBV6-5 and TRBJ2-7; 7 nucleotides align to TRBD1. The sample comprised PBMCs. The source of this sequence is a girl aged 2-10 years in good health and CMV-seronegative. In DNA, the CDR3 is TGTGCCAGCAGTATTACGACAGGGCAGGAGCAGTACTTC. Translating gives CASSITTGQEQYF.